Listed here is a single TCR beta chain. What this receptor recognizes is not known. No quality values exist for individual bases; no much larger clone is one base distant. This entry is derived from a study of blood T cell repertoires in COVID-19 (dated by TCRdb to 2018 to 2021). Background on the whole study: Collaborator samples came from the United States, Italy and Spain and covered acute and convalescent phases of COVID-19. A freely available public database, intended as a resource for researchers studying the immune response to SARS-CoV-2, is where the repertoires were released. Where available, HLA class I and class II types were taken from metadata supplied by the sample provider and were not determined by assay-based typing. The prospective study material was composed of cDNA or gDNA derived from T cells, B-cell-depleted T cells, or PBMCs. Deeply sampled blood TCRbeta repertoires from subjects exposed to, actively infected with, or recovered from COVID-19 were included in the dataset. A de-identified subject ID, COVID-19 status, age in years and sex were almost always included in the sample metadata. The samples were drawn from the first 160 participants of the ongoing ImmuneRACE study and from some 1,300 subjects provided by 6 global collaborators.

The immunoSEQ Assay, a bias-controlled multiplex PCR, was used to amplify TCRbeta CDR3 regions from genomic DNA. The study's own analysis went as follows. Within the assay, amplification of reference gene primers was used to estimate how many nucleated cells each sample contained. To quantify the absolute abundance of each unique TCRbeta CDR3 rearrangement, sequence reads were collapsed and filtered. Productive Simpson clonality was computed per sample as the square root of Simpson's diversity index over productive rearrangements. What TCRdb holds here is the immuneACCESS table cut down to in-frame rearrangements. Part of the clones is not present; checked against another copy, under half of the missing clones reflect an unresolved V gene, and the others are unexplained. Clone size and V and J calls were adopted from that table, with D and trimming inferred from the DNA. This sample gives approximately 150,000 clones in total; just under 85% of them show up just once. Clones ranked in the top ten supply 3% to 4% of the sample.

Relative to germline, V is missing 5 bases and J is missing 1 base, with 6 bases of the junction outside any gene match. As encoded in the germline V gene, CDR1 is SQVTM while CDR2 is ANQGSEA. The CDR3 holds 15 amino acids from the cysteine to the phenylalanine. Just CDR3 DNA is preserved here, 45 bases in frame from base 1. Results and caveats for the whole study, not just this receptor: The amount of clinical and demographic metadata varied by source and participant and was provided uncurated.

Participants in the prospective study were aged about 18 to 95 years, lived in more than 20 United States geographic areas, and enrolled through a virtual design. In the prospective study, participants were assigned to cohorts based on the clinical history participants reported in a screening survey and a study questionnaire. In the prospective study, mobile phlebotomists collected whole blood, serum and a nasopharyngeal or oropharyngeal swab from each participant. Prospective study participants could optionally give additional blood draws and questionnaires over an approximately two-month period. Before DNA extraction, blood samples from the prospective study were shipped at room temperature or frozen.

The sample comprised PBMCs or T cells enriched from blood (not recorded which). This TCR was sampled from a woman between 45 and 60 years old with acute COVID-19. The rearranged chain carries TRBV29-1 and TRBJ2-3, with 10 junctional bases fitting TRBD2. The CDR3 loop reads CSVRFGTSGTDTQYF. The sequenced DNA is TGCAGCGTTCGATTCGGGACTAGCGGCACAGATACGCAGTATTTT.